The rows below give T cell receptor beta chains drawn from one sample of a study of T cell responses to AZD1222 COVID-19 vaccine. TCRdb's table, derived via immunoSEQ multiplex PCR, lists solely in-frame clones and lacks some. The data contain some 160,000 clones, around 88% of them singletons. The starting material was peripheral blood, obtained 28 days after the second AZD1222 dose. The receptor source for this set is an adult who received the AZD1222 COVID-19 vaccine. CDR3s leave out the opening cysteine and the closing phenylalanine or tryptophan. Each record gives: D gene, V gene, J gene, CDR3 protein. D genes are given only for firm matches.

>-|TRBV10-1|TRBJ2-7
ASSAGYEQY
>TRBD1|TRBV12-5|TRBJ2-2
ASGTGVGGTGELF
>-|TRBV27|TRBJ2-1
ASSHSYSYNEQF
>TRBD2|TRBV30|TRBJ2-3
AWTHSGTDTQY
>-|TRBV19|TRBJ1-4
ASSIQRQRLTATNEKLF
>-|TRBV27|TRBJ2-2
ASSYTRRGDTGELF
>-|TRBV12-3/TRBV12-4|TRBJ1-4
ASSFNRVGELF
>-|TRBV10-1|TRBJ2-2
ASSATPTGELF
>-|TRBV29-1|TRBJ2-1
SVDVASMNEQF
>-|TRBV3-1/TRBV3-2|TRBJ1-2
ASQPGVGYGYT
>-|TRBV10-1|TRBJ2-5
ASSRAAGETQY
>-|TRBV5-4|TRBJ1-5
ASSLSGSQPQH
>-|TRBV10-2|TRBJ2-7
ASMARVGWGKNEQY
>-|TRBV19|TRBJ1-2
ASSMWPLYGYT
>-|TRBV3-1/TRBV3-2|TRBJ2-5
ASSRGHGGETQY
>-|TRBV2|TRBJ1-1
ASSETPGYTEAF
>-|TRBV11-2|TRBJ2-1
ASSSRGDSYNEQF
>-|TRBV27|TRBJ1-1
ASAGGWNTEAF
>-|TRBV19|TRBJ2-7
ASSMGAGGLQY
>-|TRBV5-1|TRBJ1-2
ASSLEGRNYGYT
>-|TRBV4-1|TRBJ1-3
ASSQEFVGEWTIY
>-|TRBV2|TRBJ2-7
ASSLQGNKQY
>-|TRBV5-6|TRBJ1-1
ASSRSPVSPEAF
>-|TRBV7-6|TRBJ2-3
ASSPGSRGGDTQY
>TRBD1|TRBV14|TRBJ2-7
ASSQEKEGQAYEQY
>TRBD1|TRBV9|TRBJ1-1
ASSASGTGGFGAF
>-|TRBV7-6|TRBJ2-5
ASSLGIRRPEETQY
>TRBD1|TRBV6-5|TRBJ2-7
ASRPPGQIYEQY
>-|TRBV10-2|TRBJ1-2
ASRPHGQFYGYT
>TRBD1|TRBV4-2|TRBJ1-1
ASSLADRGTEAF
>-|TRBV14|TRBJ2-7
ASPDKNSGGEQY
>-|TRBV7-2|TRBJ2-7
ASSLVVGDTYEQY
>-|TRBV27|TRBJ1-2
ASSLSISGVGYGYT
>-|TRBV5-1|TRBJ2-7
ASSLFQGSYEQY
>-|TRBV2|TRBJ1-1
ARQEGGTEAF
>TRBD1|TRBV5-4|TRBJ1-4
ASSSGQRRGEKLF
>-|TRBV6-5|TRBJ1-2
AGSSSGTTYGYT
>TRBD2|TRBV4-3|TRBJ2-5
ASSQGTSGYQETQY
>TRBD1|TRBV5-8|TRBJ1-2
ASSLGLKTGGIDYGYT
>-|TRBV12-5|TRBJ2-1
ASGLVLWGNSYNEQF
>TRBD1|TRBV5-1|TRBJ1-1
ASSIGTGNTEAF
>-|TRBV6-5|TRBJ2-7
ASQKGSSLSYEQY
>-|TRBV12-3/TRBV12-4|TRBJ1-1
ASSLRVTEAF
>-|TRBV15|TRBJ1-2
ATSREVRVSRGYT
>-|TRBV15|TRBJ2-7
ATSSIKGGEQY
>TRBD1|TRBV5-1|TRBJ2-7
ASSLDRGYEQY
>-|TRBV7-9|TRBJ1-2
ASSPLGRENYGYT
>-|TRBV6-5|TRBJ1-5
AAGKTGYGNQPQH
>TRBD1|TRBV7-8|TRBJ1-5
ASSQGGGNQPQH
>TRBD2|TRBV6-5|TRBJ2-3
ASSSRGVEADTQY
>-|TRBV19|TRBJ2-3
ASSILPGSTDTQY
>TRBD2|TRBV12-3/TRBV12-4|TRBJ2-7
ASSPSGTYEQY
>-|TRBV14|TRBJ1-1
ASSPRVVVGLQTEAF